The 27 T cell receptor beta chains in this list originate from one sample, sequenced in a study of human T cells and chemical hapten exposure. Each CDR3 protein gets one entry after TCRdb re-called the RACE reads with MiXCR. Of 300,000 to 450,000 distinct CDR3 sequences in the sample, approximately 5% were seen once. Stated time point: patch test 1, 2 weeks after DPC sensitization. As to treatment: therapeutic diphenylcyclopropenone sensitization with weekly scalp DPC. This specimen consisted of whole blood, obtained in connection with sensitization to the hapten diphenylcyclopropenone (DPC). The receptors were sampled from a woman aged 50 to 60 with alopecia areata. Some clones in this sample may be carry-over from other donors' samples.

The chain joins TRBV29-1 to TRBJ1-2, with 7 bases fitting TRBD1. CDR1 and CDR2 (germline): SQVTM, ANQGSEA. The CDR3 covers 13 residues. V shed 6 bases and J 6 bases; nucleotides not matched to a gene: 10. The CDR3 loop is CSVRLGTADGYTF. The CDR3, as DNA: TGCAGCGTGCGACTAGGGACAGCGGATGGCTACACCTTC. Full variable domain (remainder filled in from reference TRBV29-1 and TRBJ1-2): SAVISQKPSRDICQRGTSLTIQCQVDSQVTMMFWYRQQPGQSLTLIATANQGSEATYESGFVIDKFPISRPNLTFSTLTVSNMSPEDSSIYLCSVRLGTADGYTFGSGTRLTVV.

The chain recombines TRBV5-4 with TRBJ2-3; tentatively, D is TRBD2 (6 bases). The CDR3 covers 14 residues. V was clipped by 5 bases and J by 2 bases, with 12 bases between them. The germline V gene encodes CDR1 SGHNT and CDR2 YYREEE (reference sequence). The CDR3 loop is CASSPRGVTDTQYF. CDR3 DNA sequence: TGTGCCAGCAGTCCGCGGGGAGTCACAGATACGCAGTATTTT.

The gene calls are TRBV4-1 and TRBJ1-1, with D hard to call. V was trimmed by 1 base and J by 2 bases, leaving 17 bases between them. Germline-derived CDR1 and CDR2 are MGHRA and YSYEKL. The CDR3 spans 17 residues. The CDR3 loop is CASSQVGLRGLNTEAFF. DNA of the CDR3: TGCGCCAGCAGCCAAGTGGGCCTGAGAGGGTTAAACACTGAAGCTTTCTTT.

There are many counts of this clonotype. V is TRBV3-1 and J is TRBJ2-2, with D hard to call. V gave up 0 bases and J gave up 2 bases, with 16 bases separating them. Germline V CDR1 and CDR2: LGHDT, YNNKEL (reference sequence). CDR3 length: 18 residues. The CDR3 DNA sequence: TGTGCCAGCAGCCAAGATAACTTTCCTTCGCTTAACACCGGGGAGCTGTTTTTT. Translated: CASSQDNFPSLNTGELFF.

The chain joins TRBV12-3 or TRBV12-4 to TRBJ2-5, with no clear D. The CDR3 length is 13 residues. V was cut by 6 bases and J by 5 bases, with 13 bases left in between. The CDR3 spells CASSRRLEETQYF. The CDR3 DNA reads TGTGCCAGCAGCCGAAGACTTGAGGAGACCCAGTACTTC.

This clonotype was detected many times. The J gene is TRBJ1-2, the V gene TRBV13; D gene uncertain. Germline-derived CDR1 and CDR2 are PRHDT and FYEKMQ (reference sequence). The V gene lost 0 bases and the J gene lost 8 bases, with 7 bases spanning the gap. CDR3 length: 12 residues. The CDR3 nucleotides are TGTGCCAGCAGCTTAGGAAGGTCCGGCTACACCTTC. It yields the protein CASSLGRSGYTF.

This clonotype was seen repeatedly, ten times or more. The chain joins TRBV28 to TRBJ1-2, with D maybe TRBD1 (5 bases). The ends were cut back, 10 bases at V and 4 bases at J, with 13 bases in the middle. Looked up from germline, CDR1 is MDHEN and CDR2 is SYDVKM. The CDR3 loop spans 12 amino acids. The CDR3 sequence is CATMPGGYGYTF. DNA for the CDR3: TGTGCCACGATGCCCGGGGGCTATGGCTACACCTTC.

The rearrangement uses TRBV20-1 and TRBJ1-4; TRBD1 might be the D (5 bases). With 0 bases removed from V and 3 bases from J, the gap between germline ends came to 11 bases. The CDR3 is 15 amino acids. Germline CDR1 and CDR2: DFQATT and SNEGSKA (reference sequence). The CDR3 bases are TGCAGTGCTAGAGACCTTCCGGGGGCTAATGAAAAACTGTTTTTT. Translating it yields CSARDLPGANEKLFF.

This clonotype has just a few counts. The chain employs TRBV5-6 and TRBJ1-5, with TRBD1 matching over 7 bases. V lost 4 bases to trimming and J lost 5 bases; unmatched junction nucleotides: 3. CDR3 length equals 13 residues. Germline V gives CDR1 SGHDT, CDR2 YYEEEE. CDR3 protein: CASSKQGYQPQHF. Written as DNA, the CDR3 is TGTGCCAGCAGCAAACAGGGGTATCAGCCCCAGCATTTT.

This clonotype was recorded at least ten times. The V gene is TRBV2, the J gene TRBJ1-5; 7 bases align to TRBD1. This CDR3 spans 15 amino acids. The V gene end was trimmed by 6 bases and the J gene end by 1 base; junction bases not matched to a gene: 6. CDR1 and CDR2 from the germline V gene are SNHLY and FYNNEI. CDR3 region: CASRANRGSNQPQHF. In nucleotides, the CDR3 is TGTGCCAGCAGGGCCAACAGGGGAAGCAATCAGCCCCAGCATTTT.

The CDR3 is CASSPHGTSTDTQYF. The CDR3 nucleotides are TGTGCCAGCAGCCCCCATGGGACTAGCACAGATACGCAGTATTTT. J is TRBJ2-3 and V is TRBV9, with a possible D match to TRBD2 (6 bases). The CDR3 runs 15 residues. V was clipped by 4 bases and J by 0 bases, with 12 bases between them. CDR1 and CDR2 from the germline V gene are SGDLS and YYNGEE.

In the case of this clonotype: A much larger clone lies a single base off, so this may be a read error. The chain couples TRBV7-2 to TRBJ2-1; a possible D gene is TRBD1 (5 bases). Germline V CDR1 and CDR2: SGHTA, FQGNSA. This CDR3 comprises 12 residues. The CDR3 here is CACSRQNNEQFF. CDR3 coding DNA: TGTGCCTGCAGCCGACAGAACAATGAGCAGTTCTTC.

The chain is built from TRBV7-2 and TRBJ2-3, with TRBD2 identical over 7 bases. Germline CDR1 and CDR2: SGHTA and FQGNSA. V was pared by 1 base and J by 3 bases, with 7 bases of the junction left unmatched. The CDR3 length is 16 residues. The CDR3 sequence is CASSLGGGWGTDTQYF. The DNA for the CDR3 is TGTGCCAGCAGCTTAGGCGGGGGATGGGGAACAGATACGCAGTATTTT.

Many counts were recorded for this clonotype. V gene TRBV5-1 combines with J gene TRBJ2-1; D is unclear. The length of the CDR3 is 13 residues. The germline CDR1 and CDR2 sequences are SGHRS and YFSETQ. Trimming took off 6 bases at V and 5 bases at J, with 12 bases between the two ends. In DNA form, the CDR3 reads TGCGCCAGCATAGGGAACAGCAACAATGAGCAGTTCTTC. Amino acid sequence: CASIGNSNNEQFF.

This clonotype has a handful of counts. This chain links TRBV19 with TRBJ2-3; 11 bases match TRBD1. Germline V gene sequence: CDR1 LNHDA, CDR2 SQIVND (reference sequence). This CDR3 is built from 16 residues. After removal of 4 bases from V and 2 bases from J, the junction contained 5 bases not matched to a gene. CDR3: CASSTDGQGATDTQYF. The CDR3 DNA reads TGTGCCAGTAGTACCGACGGACAGGGGGCCACAGATACGCAGTATTTT.

This clonotype was seen a handful of times. The chain links TRBV7-6 to TRBJ2-6; D ambiguous. CDR1 and CDR2 from the germline V gene are SGHVS and FNYEAQ. Trimming removed 0 bases from V and 3 bases from J, with 3 bases in between. The CDR3 sequence is 14 residues long. In DNA form, the CDR3 reads TGTGCCAGCAGCTTAGCTGGTGGGGCCAACGTCCTGACTTTC. Protein: CASSLAGGANVLTF.

This clonotype appeared many times. CDR3 nucleotides: TGCGCCAGCAGCCTAAAGGCAGGGATGGAAGAGACCCAGTACTTC. It codes for CASSLKAGMEETQYF. The chain carries TRBV5-1 and TRBJ2-5, with a tentative D call TRBD1 (5 bases). The CDR3 is 15 residues long. Germline CDR1 reads SGHRS; CDR2 reads YFSETQ. V lost 4 bases, J lost 3 bases, and 16 bases lay in between.

The table lists this clonotype with many counts. The rearrangement joins TRBV18 to TRBJ2-1; 7 bases fit TRBD1. The ends lost 4 bases at V and 6 bases at J; junction bases unmatched: 12. This CDR3 spans 16 amino acids. The germline V gene has CDR1 KGHSH and CDR2 LQKENI. In nucleotides, the CDR3 is TGTGCCAGCTCACTAAGGGACAGCTTATCCAGCAATGAGCAGTTCTTC. This encodes CASSLRDSLSSNEQFF. Full variable domain (remainder filled in from reference TRBV18 and TRBJ2-1): NAGVMQNPRHLVRRRGQEARLRCSPMKGHSHVYWYRQLPEEGLKFMVYLQKENIIDESGMPKERFSAEFPKEGPSILRIQQVVRGDSAAYFCASSLRDSLSSNEQFFGPGTRLTVL.

This clonotype has a count of ten or more. CDR3 in DNA: TGTGCCAGCAGACCGTCGACAGGGAGTGCCTATGGCTACACCTTC. This sequence encodes CASRPSTGSAYGYTF. V and J are TRBV7-8 and TRBJ1-2; 7 bases agree with TRBD1. Germline lookup yields CDR1 SGHVS and CDR2 FQNEAQ. The CDR3 loop spans 15 amino acids. After removal of 6 bases from V and 4 bases from J, the junction contained 11 bases not matched to a gene.

This clonotype turned up a few times. V is TRBV6-5 and J is TRBJ1-1; D gene uncertain. Germline CDR1 reads MNHEY; CDR2 reads SVGAGI. V was shortened by 6 bases and J by 5 bases, with 10 bases between the two germline ends. The CDR3 spans 12 residues. This chain's CDR3 is CASRETGTEAFF. The CDR3 nucleotides read TGTGCCAGCAGAGAGACCGGGACTGAAGCTTTCTTT.

This clonotype showed up many times. The chain combines TRBV11-2 with TRBJ1-1; 8 nucleotides align to TRBD1. V was clipped by 1 base and J by 9 bases; unmatched bases: 7. From germline, CDR1 is SGHAT and CDR2 FQNNGV. The CDR3 runs to 14 residues. CDR3 nucleotides: TGTGCCAGCAGCTTAGCGTCCTCAGGGGGCAAAGCTTTCTTT. This translates into CASSLASSGGKAFF.

This clonotype has ten or more counts. V and J are TRBV7-9 and TRBJ2-1; the match to TRBD2 covers 9 bases. Germline V lookup: CDR1 SEHNR, CDR2 FQNEAQ (reference sequence). This CDR3 comprises 18 residues. With V trimmed by 1 base and J by 4 bases, 11 bases remained unmatched. The CDR3, as DNA: TGTGCCAGCAGCTTAGGCCCTTCTCCGGGACTAGCTTACAATGAGCAGTTCTTC. Translated, it gives CASSLGPSPGLAYNEQFF.

This clonotype appeared many times. CDR3 sequence reads: CAWSEGPGTQYF. The CDR3 DNA reads as TGTGCCTGGAGTGAAGGCCCGGGGACCCAGTACTTC. The chain couples TRBV30 to TRBJ2-5; D ambiguous. The CDR3 has 12 amino acids. With 1 base removed from V and 7 bases from J, the gap between germline ends came to 10 bases. In germline, CDR1 is GTSNPN, CDR2 SVGIG (reference sequence).

This clonotype was seen a few times. The J gene is TRBJ1-1, the V gene TRBV20-1, with D perhaps TRBD1 (5 bases). This CDR3 contains 14 residues. Germline V CDR1 and CDR2: DFQATT, SNEGSKA (reference sequence). Trimming shortened V by 2 bases and J by 2 bases, and 12 bases separated the two germline ends. Written as DNA, the CDR3 is TGCAGTGCTAGAATCAGGGAAATAAACACTGAAGCTTTCTTT. Translated: CSARIREINTEAFF.

This clonotype occurred a few times. J is TRBJ2-3 and V is TRBV28; TRBD1 matches at 9 bases. This CDR3 has 14 amino acids. From germline, CDR1 is MDHEN and CDR2 SYDVKM. The V and J ends lost 4 bases and 5 bases, in that order; junction bases with no gene match: 4. The CDR3 DNA reads as TGTGCCAGCAGTTCGGACAGGGGCCAAGATACGCAGTATTTT. Protein sequence: CASSSDRGQDTQYF.

The rearrangement links TRBV12-3 or TRBV12-4 to TRBJ1-5; D is possibly TRBD1 (6 bases). Trimming took off 8 bases at V and 0 bases at J, with 11 bases between the two ends. The CDR3 runs 14 residues. The CDR3 sequence: CASGAGVSNQPQHF. The DNA of the CDR3 is TGTGCCAGCGGCGCAGGGGTTAGCAATCAGCCCCAGCATTTT.

This clonotype has a handful of counts. Germline and junction disagree at one end, which may indicate a read error. This chain links TRBV28 with TRBJ2-7; a weak D match, TRBD2 (5 bases). Germline V gives CDR1 MDHEN, CDR2 SYDVKM. CDR3 length: 10 amino acids. This CDR3 reads CASSLRRNRF. CDR3 in DNA: TGTGCCAGCAGTTTACGGAGGAACCGCTTC. The full variable domain, completed using reference TRBV28 and TRBJ2-7, is DVKVTQSSRYLVKRTGEKVFLECVQDMDHENMFWYRQDPGLGLRLIYFSYDVKMKEKGDIPEGYSVSREKKERFSLILESASTNQTSMYLCASSLRRNRFGPGTRLTVT.